This paragraph reports one T cell receptor beta chain. Clones were sequenced by immunoSEQ multiplex PCR, and TCRdb holds only the in-frame ones, with some missing. The table includes some 150,000 clones, roughly 94% detected once. V lost 8 bases, J lost 6 bases, and 11 bases lay in between. The CDR3 runs 12 residues. Germline V gene sequence: CDR1 LNHDA, CDR2 SQIVND (reference sequence). This entry belongs to a study of control samples from healthy donors and cancer patients. Sequenced sample: blood. The sequence was collected from a man aged 35-49 years in good health. The V call is TRBV19, the J call TRBJ2-1; D call uncertain. CDR3 DNA: TGTGCCAGTTCGGAGCAATTCAATGAGCAGTTCTTC. Protein: CASSEQFNEQFF. The full variable domain, with the rest looked up from reference TRBV19 and TRBJ2-1, is DGGITQSPKYLFRKEGQNVTLSCEQNLNHDAMYWYRQDPGQGLRLIYYSQIVNDFQKGDIAEGYSVSREKKESFPLTVTSAQKNPTAFYLCASSEQFNEQFFGPGTRLTVL.